A selection of T cell receptor beta chains follows, all from one sample in a study of T cells in Graves' hyperthyroidism and ophthalmopathy. MiXCR, applied by TCRdb to the multiplex PCR reads, yields one record per CDR3 protein. The table includes about 560,000 distinct CDR3 sequences, around 42% detected once. Sample: peripheral blood or thyroid tissue (not recorded which). All receptors come from a woman between 18 and 30 years old with Graves' hyperthyroidism. Both conserved end residues are part of each CDR3. The D gene is left open where the match is weak. Only some rows state a clone size, as once, few, many or a class for expanded clones.

d_gene	abundance	v_gene	j_gene	CDR3nt	CDR3aa
TRBD2	.	TRBV20-1	TRBJ2-7	TGCAGTGCTAGTACAGCAAGCGGGAGTCTCTACGAGCAGTACTTC	CSASTASGSLYEQYF
.	.	TRBV25-1	TRBJ1-2	TGTGCCAGCAGACCGCAAGGGGAACGTGGCTACACCTTC	CASRPQGERGYTF
.	many	TRBV7-9	TRBJ1-1	TGTGCCAGCAGCTATCAAAACACTGAAGCTTTCTTT	CASSYQNTEAFF
.	.	TRBV2	TRBJ1-1	TGTGCCAGCAGTGAAGTTCGGCAGCGGGCTTTCTTT	CASSEVRQRAFF
TRBD2	.	TRBV2	TRBJ2-5	TGTGCCAGCAGTTACTCGAGTAGCATCTCTGGGGGGGTGGAGACCCAGTACTTC	CASSYSSSISGGVETQYF
.	few	TRBV12-3/TRBV12-4	TRBJ1-4	TGTGCCAGCAGCCCCTGGCGAAAACTGTTTTTT	CASSPWRKLFF
.	.	TRBV24-1	TRBJ2-7	TGTGCCACCAGTGCTAGAGTATCCGGCTGGAGGCAGTACTTC	CATSARVSGWRQYF
.	.	TRBV7-2	TRBJ1-2	TGTGCCAGCAGGAAAGGACAGTCCTACGGTGGCTACACCTTC	CASRKGQSYGGYTF
.	.	TRBV12-3/TRBV12-4	TRBJ2-7	TGTGCCAGCAGTCTCACGGGGTGGGATCTGGAGCAGTACTTC	CASSLTGWDLEQYF
.	.	TRBV2	TRBJ1-5	TGTGCCAGCAGTGATCAGGGTCGGGGGCAGCCCCAGCATTTT	CASSDQGRGQPQHF
TRBD1	many	TRBV6-6	TRBJ1-2	TGTGCCAGCAGTTACCAGGCAGGGGGCCGGGGCTACACCTTC	CASSYQAGGRGYTF
.	.	TRBV6-6	TRBJ1-1	TGTGCCAGCAGTGAGTATCTGGATTCATCCAGTGAAGCTTTCTTT	CASSEYLDSSSEAFF
.	.	TRBV5-1	TRBJ1-3	TGCGCCAGCAGCCGAGGCTCCATCTCTGGAAACACCATATATTTT	CASSRGSISGNTIYF
.	many	TRBV5-1	TRBJ1-2	TGCGCCAGCAGCTTGGCGGGGATTATCTATGGCTACACCTTC	CASSLAGIIYGYTF
.	.	TRBV29-1	TRBJ1-2	TGCAGCGTTGGAGGTCGAGGGAGGGGCCACTATGGCTACACCTTC	CSVGGRGRGHYGYTF
TRBD1	few	TRBV10-3	TRBJ1-2	TGTGCCAGCCGGACAGGGGACTATGGCTACACCTTC	CASRTGDYGYTF
.	.	TRBV29-1	TRBJ1-2	TGCAGCGTTAAGGGACGGCTAAACTATGGCTACACCTTC	CSVKGRLNYGYTF
.	.	TRBV5-1	TRBJ2-7	TGCGCCAGCAGCCCAGAGAACCCGACTAGTTCCGAGCAGTACTTC	CASSPENPTSSEQYF
.	.	TRBV7-9	TRBJ2-5	TGTGCCAGCAGGTTAACCGAAGAGACCCAGTACTTC	CASRLTEETQYF
.	.	TRBV19	TRBJ2-2	TGTGCCAGTGGAGGACATATGAACACCGGGGAGCTGTTTTTT	CASGGHMNTGELFF
.	.	TRBV10-3	TRBJ1-6	TGTGCCATCAGTGCGACAACCTATTCACCCCTCCACTTT	CAISATTYSPLHF
.	.	TRBV7-8	TRBJ1-1	TGTGTCAGCAGCTTAGCCCAGGGGACTGAAGCTTTCTTT	CVSSLAQGTEAFF
.	.	TRBV6-5	TRBJ2-7	TGTGCCAGCAGTTCCACAGGGTTTTCCTACGAGCAGTACTTC	CASSSTGFSYEQYF
.	few	TRBV9	TRBJ2-7	TGTGCCAGCAGCGTAGAAGGACAGTCCTACGAGCAGTACTTC	CASSVEGQSYEQYF
TRBD1	.	TRBV6-5	TRBJ1-5	TGTGCCAGCAGTTCGTGGCAGGGGGCAAATCAGCCCCAGCATTTT	CASSSWQGANQPQHF
.	.	TRBV7-9	TRBJ2-5	TGTGCCAGCAGCTCCATTCTGGAGACCCAGTACTTC	CASSSILETQYF
TRBD1	.	TRBV7-9	TRBJ2-7	TGTGCCAGCAGCCGAGGACAGGGGGGTCACTACGAGCAGTACTTC	CASSRGQGGHYEQYF
.	.	TRBV2	TRBJ1-2	TGTGCCAGCAGTTTATTCGTAAGGGACATCGGTGGCTACACCTTC	CASSLFVRDIGGYTF
.	many	TRBV7-2	TRBJ1-5	TGTGCCAGCAGCTTAGGATGGCGATCGCCCCAGCATTTT	CASSLGWRSPQHF
.	many	TRBV6-5	TRBJ1-6	TGTGCCAGCAGCGCCAGGGTGGAGTCACCCCTCCACTTT	CASSARVESPLHF
.	.	TRBV7-2	TRBJ1-6	TGTGCCAGCAGCTTTAGGCTGTCCTCACCCCTCCACTTT	CASSFRLSSPLHF